Sequencing of this T cell receptor (beta chain) was carried out in a study of T cells in Graves' hyperthyroidism and ophthalmopathy. Study information: At the time of initial diagnosis and before any treatment, peripheral blood was collected.

From RNA transcripts, TCR beta CDR3 regions were amplified. Carried out on the TCR CDR3, a first-round RT-PCR used the HTBI primer set. In TCRdb, the multiplex PCR reads were re-called with MiXCR into one record per CDR3 protein. The table has about 770,000 distinct CDR3 sequences, roughly 20% seen once. For this clonotype: One junction end disagrees with the germline gene, perhaps due to a read error.

Per the germline V gene, CDR1 is LNHDA and CDR2 is SQIVND (reference sequence). CDR3 length: 14 residues. Patients with uncontrolled infections, other autoimmune diseases, pregnancy or lactation were excluded. The chain couples TRBV19 to TRBJ2-2; perhaps TRBD1 as D (6 bases). The sample taken for sequencing was blood. The clonotype originates from a woman in her forties or fifties with Graves' hyperthyroidism that later progressed to Graves' ophthalmopathy. The CDR3 sequence is CASSIPRDTEELFF. CDR3 nucleotide sequence: TGTGCCAGTAGTATACCCCGGGACACCGAGGAGCTGTTTTTT.